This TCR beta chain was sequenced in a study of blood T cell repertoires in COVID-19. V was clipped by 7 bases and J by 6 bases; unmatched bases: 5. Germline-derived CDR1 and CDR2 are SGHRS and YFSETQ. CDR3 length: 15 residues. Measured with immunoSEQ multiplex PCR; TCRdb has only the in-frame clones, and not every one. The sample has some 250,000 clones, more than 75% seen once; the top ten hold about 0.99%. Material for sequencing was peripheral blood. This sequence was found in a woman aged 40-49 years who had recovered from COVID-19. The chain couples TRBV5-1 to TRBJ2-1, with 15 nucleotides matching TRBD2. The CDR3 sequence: CASQGLAGGRNEQFF. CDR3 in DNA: TGCGCCAGCCAGGGACTAGCGGGAGGCCGCAATGAGCAGTTCTTC.